A single sample gave rise to the 27 T cell receptor beta chains below, sequenced in a study of naive and memory T cell subsets (dated by TCRdb to 2017 to 2019). Their antigens are not known. The library was obtained by UMI-ligation and nested PCR. TCRdb lists the instrument as Illumina MiSeq. The beta constant-region primer was an equimolar mix of two oligonucleotides covering both TRBC1 and TRBC2. Four rounds of PCR, combining the SP2 primer with nested alpha and beta constant-region primers, were used to amplify the ligated cDNA. The public reads were reprocessed in TCRdb via fastp at Q25 and MiXCR, keeping in-frame beta chains. Entries are consolidated by CDR3 protein sequence, retaining the most common genes and DNA. The sample table holds about 150,000 distinct CDR3 sequences, of which approximately 22% were seen once. 0.11% of the sample is in the top ten clones. Results and caveats for the whole study, not just this receptor: A few larger clonotypes were present in naive repertoires, particularly the CD8 repertoires, and these clonotypes were possibly memory cells re-expressing CD45RA.

Sequencing input: naive CD4+ T cells from blood. The sample's cell subset or site, from its label and the paper: naive T cells, CD45RA high CD27+. Receptors originate from a human donor in good health.

This clonotype was seen a few times. The CDR3 here is CSATEYYEQYF. The CDR3 coding sequence is TGCAGTGCGACAGAGTACTACGAGCAGTACTTC. The rearrangement links TRBV20-1 to TRBJ2-7; D might be TRBD1 (5 bases). The CDR3 sequence is 11 residues long. Trimming left V 6 bases short and J 3 bases short, with 9 bases between. The germline gives CDR1 DFQATT, CDR2 SNEGSKA (reference sequence).

This clonotype occurred many times. This chain connects TRBV3-1 to TRBJ2-7; the D gene is possibly TRBD1 (6 bases). CDR1 is LGHDT and CDR2 is YNNKEL in the germline V gene (reference sequence). The CDR3 has 11 amino acids. Deletions cut 4 bases from V and 8 bases from J, with 9 bases between. The CDR3 bases are TGTGCCAGCAGCCCCGGGGACAAGCAGTACTTC. It codes for CASSPGDKQYF.

V is TRBV5-6 and J is TRBJ2-1, with TRBD2 matching 12 bases. The CDR3 has 17 residues. The V segment lost 4 bases and the J segment 3 bases; nucleotides outside the gene matches: 8. Per the germline V gene, CDR1 is SGHDT and CDR2 is YYEEEE. DNA for the CDR3: TGTGCCAGCAGCACGACTAGCGGGAGTTCAATCTACAATGAGCAGTTCTTC. This sequence encodes CASSTTSGSSIYNEQFF.

This sequence joins TRBV3-1 and TRBJ2-6, with TRBD1 matching over 8 bases. V shed 6 bases and J 0 bases; nucleotides not matched to a gene: 1. Germline CDR1 and CDR2: LGHDT and YNNKEL (reference sequence). The CDR3 covers 15 residues. Written as DNA, the CDR3 is TGTGCCAGCAGGGACAGGGACTCTGGGGCCAACGTCCTGACTTTC. Its protein product is CASRDRDSGANVLTF.

At least ten counts were recorded for this clonotype. The chain combines TRBV4-3 with TRBJ2-1; 14 nucleotides align to TRBD2. The CDR3 runs to 17 residues. V lost 4 bases to trimming and J lost 2 bases; unmatched junction nucleotides: 4. Germline V gene sequence: CDR1 LGHNA, CDR2 YSLEER. The CDR3 nucleotides read TGCGCCAGCAGCCGCAGGGGACTAGCGGGAGCCTACAATGAGCAGTTCTTC. This sequence encodes CASSRRGLAGAYNEQFF.

This clonotype was counted between two and nine times. The chain recombines TRBV29-1 with TRBJ1-1, with TRBD1 as a possible D gene (5 bases). The CDR3 runs 19 residues. Germline V gene data show CDR1 as SQVTM and CDR2 as ANQGSEA. V was clipped by 4 bases and J by 1 base, with 28 bases between them. Here the CDR3 DNA reads TGCAGCGTTGTCCCCCCCCGGTGGGGACTCCTGACTACGAACACTGAAGCTTTCTTT. Protein: CSVVPPRWGLLTTNTEAFF.

Only a few counts were recorded for this clonotype. The gene calls are TRBV7-9 and TRBJ1-5, with D unresolved. The CDR3 totals 13 residues. The V gene lost 1 base and the J gene lost 7 bases, with 8 bases spanning the gap. CDR1 and CDR2 from the germline V gene are SEHNR and FQNEAQ (reference sequence). CDR3 sequence: CASSLGERQPQHF. Written as DNA, the CDR3 is TGTGCCAGCAGCTTAGGTGAGAGGCAGCCCCAGCATTTT.

This clonotype was picked up a small number of times. This chain uses TRBV9 with TRBJ2-3; TRBD2 aligns across 10 bases. Per the germline V gene, CDR1 is SGDLS and CDR2 is YYNGEE. There are 15 residues in the CDR3. J was trimmed by 2 bases and V by 3 bases; bases with no gene match: 3. For the CDR3, the DNA is TGTGCCAGCAGCGCGGGACTAGCGACCACAGATACGCAGTATTTT. It is translated as CASSAGLATTDTQYF.

This clonotype has a handful of counts. The rearrangement joins TRBV7-9 to TRBJ2-3, with 11 bases identical to TRBD2. The germline gives CDR1 SEHNR, CDR2 FQNEAQ (reference sequence). This CDR3 spans 18 amino acids. V shed 2 bases and J 4 bases; nucleotides not matched to a gene: 11. The chain's CDR3 is CASSLRVVLAGDADTQYF. CDR3 DNA: TGTGCCAGCAGCTTAAGGGTTGTACTAGCGGGAGACGCAGATACGCAGTATTTT.

The V and J genes are TRBV28 and TRBJ2-1; D could derive from TRBD1 or TRBD2 (6 bases each). The germline CDR1 and CDR2 sequences are MDHEN and SYDVKM. The CDR3 contains 16 residues. V lost 2 bases and J 5 bases, leaving 16 bases between the germline ends. CDR3 residues: CASSLVFGGSDNEQFF. The CDR3 DNA reads as TGTGCCAGCAGTTTAGTTTTCGGGGGCTCTGACAATGAGCAGTTCTTC.

J is TRBJ2-7 and V is TRBV3-1; TRBD1 is a possible D gene (5 bases). The length of the CDR3 is 14 residues. Germline-derived CDR1 and CDR2 are LGHDT and YNNKEL (reference sequence). Deletions cut 1 base from V and 3 bases from J, with 10 bases between. In DNA, the CDR3 is TGTGCCAGCAGCCAAGTTAGGGGAAGCTACGAGCAGTACTTC. It yields the protein CASSQVRGSYEQYF.

This clonotype came up many times. The chain is built from TRBV18 and TRBJ1-5; D remains ambiguous. V lost 2 bases to trimming and J lost 5 bases, with 10 bases between them. CDR1 and CDR2 from the germline V gene are KGHSH and LQKENI. CDR3 length: 14 amino acids. CDR3 DNA sequence: TGTGCCAGCTCACCAAGGGCAGATTATCAGCCCCAGCATTTT. Its translation: CASSPRADYQPQHF.

This clonotype was seen more than once but under ten times. CDR3 coding DNA: TGTGCCAGTAGGACGGGACTCCTTTCGTCCTATGGCTACACCTTC. Residues: CASRTGLLSSYGYTF. V and J are TRBV19 and TRBJ1-2; a weak D match, TRBD1 (5 bases). There are 15 residues in the CDR3. Germline CDR1 LNHDA, CDR2 SQIVND (reference sequence). V lost 6 bases, J lost 4 bases, and 18 bases lay in between.

This clonotype was found a few times. This chain uses TRBV7-9 with TRBJ2-2; 7 nucleotides agree with TRBD1. The germline CDR1 and CDR2 sequences are SEHNR and FQNEAQ (reference sequence). Trimming at V came to 4 bases and at J to 4 bases, leaving 6 bases not matched to a gene. The CDR3 is made up of 15 amino acids. The CDR3, as DNA: TGTGCCAGCAGCTACGAAGACAGGGCCACCGGGGAGCTGTTTTTT. Its translation: CASSYEDRATGELFF.

This clonotype was counted only a few times. This chain uses TRBV29-1 with TRBJ1-1, with a possible D match to TRBD1 (5 bases). Germline V gene sequence: CDR1 SQVTM, CDR2 ANQGSEA. V was pared by 3 bases and J by 0 bases, with 8 bases between. This CDR3 region has 13 residues. The CDR3 region is CSVDNRLNTEAFF. As DNA, the CDR3 is TGCAGCGTTGACAACAGGCTGAACACTGAAGCTTTCTTT. Combining the CDR3 with reference TRBV29-1 and TRBJ1-1 gives the whole variable domain SAVISQKPSRDICQRGTSLTIQCQVDSQVTMMFWYRQQPGQSLTLIATANQGSEATYESGFVIDKFPISRPNLTFSTLTVSNMSPEDSSIYLCSVDNRLNTEAFFGQGTRLTVV.

V gene TRBV9 combines with J gene TRBJ2-2, with TRBD2 identical over 7 bases. V dropped 3 bases and J dropped 6; count of bases not matched to a gene: 5. CDR3 length: 14 residues. The germline CDR1 and CDR2 sequences are SGDLS and YYNGEE. The CDR3 DNA reads as TGTGCCAGCAGCGGACTAGCCGGCCCCGGGGAGCTGTTTTTT. Its protein is CASSGLAGPGELFF.

This chain uses TRBV27 with TRBJ1-2; D may be TRBD1 (5 bases). The CDR3 contains 13 residues. Germline CDR1 is MNHEY and CDR2 is SMNVEV (reference sequence). Trimming shortened V by 0 bases and J by 5 bases, and 7 bases separated the two germline ends. The CDR3 loop is CASSLSGPYGYTF. For the CDR3, the DNA is TGTGCCAGCAGTTTATCGGGACCTTATGGCTACACCTTC.

This clonotype was counted only a few times. The chain couples TRBV28 to TRBJ1-5; D ambiguous. The germline V and J ends were trimmed by 3 bases and 3 bases, with 12 bases remaining between them. Per the germline V gene, CDR1 is MDHEN and CDR2 is SYDVKM. The CDR3 covers 15 residues. CDR3 coding DNA: TGTGCCAGCAGTTTGGGAGGGCTTGTCAATCAGCCCCAGCATTTT. The encoded protein is CASSLGGLVNQPQHF.

V usage is TRBV7-2 and J usage is TRBJ2-1; no clear D gene. There are 13 residues in the CDR3. V lost 4 bases and J lost 3, with 7 bases in between. The germline V gene has CDR1 SGHTA and CDR2 FQGNSA. The CDR3 coding sequence is TGTGCCAGCAGCTCAGAGCTCTACAATGAGCAGTTCTTC. Protein: CASSSELYNEQFF.

This clonotype was seen a few times. This CDR3 is CASSRRLTDTQYF. In nucleotides, the CDR3 is TGTGCCAGCAGCCGGAGACTCACAGATACGCAGTATTTT. The gene calls are TRBV3-1 and TRBJ2-3; D unclear. The V and J ends lost 4 bases and 2 bases respectively, with 7 bases between them. The germline gives CDR1 LGHDT, CDR2 YNNKEL (reference sequence). The CDR3 extends over 13 amino acids.

The CDR3 DNA is TGTGCCAGCCGGGACCCCTGGGGCAATCAGCCCCAGCATTTT. It yields the protein CASRDPWGNQPQHF. This chain connects TRBV28 to TRBJ1-5; possibly TRBD1 for D (5 bases). The CDR3 spans 14 residues. Germline V gene data show CDR1 as MDHEN and CDR2 as SYDVKM. Trimming removed 8 bases from V and 2 bases from J, with 13 bases in between.

The V call is TRBV20-1, the J call TRBJ1-2; 7 positions match TRBD1. With 3 bases clipped from V and 5 bases from J, the junction kept 6 bases outside the gene matches. The CDR3 is 13 amino acids. Germline V gene data show CDR1 as DFQATT and CDR2 as SNEGSKA (reference sequence). The CDR3: CSARAGTAYGYTF. CDR3 DNA sequence: TGCAGTGCTAGGGCCGGGACAGCGTATGGCTACACCTTC.

This clonotype came up many times. This chain joins TRBV12-3 or TRBV12-4 and TRBJ2-6, with D maybe TRBD2 (5 bases). V lost 5 bases to trimming and J lost 4 bases, with 9 bases between them. This CDR3 has 14 residues. CDR3 residues: CASSRGAGANVLTF. CDR3 coding DNA: TGTGCCAGCAGTCGGGGTGCCGGGGCCAACGTCCTGACTTTC.

This clonotype was recorded a few times. V and J are TRBV20-1 and TRBJ1-2, with 8 bases matching TRBD1. V lost 2 bases, J lost 8 bases, and 10 bases stayed unmatched. Looked up from germline, CDR1 is DFQATT and CDR2 is SNEGSKA (reference sequence). The CDR3 runs 14 residues. The chain's CDR3 is CSARRDRKPGGYTF. The CDR3 nucleotides are TGCAGTGCTAGACGGGACAGGAAGCCGGGCGGCTACACCTTC.

As concerns this clonotype: A read error may explain this, as a much larger clone is one base away. The chain combines TRBV6-2 or TRBV6-3 with TRBJ2-4; 9 bases align to TRBD2. Per the germline V gene, CDR1 is MNHEY and CDR2 is SVGEGT. The CDR3 consists of 19 residues. The CDR3 DNA reads TGTGCCAGCAGTTACCGTATAAACTTAGCGGGAGCCACCAAAACCATTCAGTACTTC. Translated, it gives CASSYRINLAGATKTIQYF.

The chain combines TRBV29-1 with TRBJ2-1; D gene ambiguous. Germline CDR1 and CDR2: SQVTM and ANQGSEA. This CDR3 has 14 residues. V shed 4 bases and J shed 0 bases, with 10 bases lying between them. The CDR3 coding sequence is TGCAGCGTTGTTAGGCCTAGCTCCTACAATGAGCAGTTCTTC. Protein: CSVVRPSSYNEQFF.

The rearrangement joins TRBV19 to TRBJ2-1; TRBD1 or TRBD2 may be the D gene (7 bases each). Germline lookup yields CDR1 LNHDA and CDR2 SQIVND (reference sequence). This CDR3 is 18 amino acids long. V dropped 7 bases and J dropped 7 bases, with 29 bases sitting between them. This chain's CDR3 is CASKSGLAAGGPGNEQFF. CDR3 coding DNA: TGTGCCAGTAAATCCGGCCTAGCGGCAGGGGGACCGGGGAATGAGCAGTTCTTC. Based on the CDR3 plus reference TRBV19 and TRBJ2-1, the full variable domain is DGGITQSPKYLFRKEGQNVTLSCEQNLNHDAMYWYRQDPGQGLRLIYYSQIVNDFQKGDIAEGYSVSREKKESFPLTVTSAQKNPTAFYLCASKSGLAAGGPGNEQFFGPGTRLTVL.